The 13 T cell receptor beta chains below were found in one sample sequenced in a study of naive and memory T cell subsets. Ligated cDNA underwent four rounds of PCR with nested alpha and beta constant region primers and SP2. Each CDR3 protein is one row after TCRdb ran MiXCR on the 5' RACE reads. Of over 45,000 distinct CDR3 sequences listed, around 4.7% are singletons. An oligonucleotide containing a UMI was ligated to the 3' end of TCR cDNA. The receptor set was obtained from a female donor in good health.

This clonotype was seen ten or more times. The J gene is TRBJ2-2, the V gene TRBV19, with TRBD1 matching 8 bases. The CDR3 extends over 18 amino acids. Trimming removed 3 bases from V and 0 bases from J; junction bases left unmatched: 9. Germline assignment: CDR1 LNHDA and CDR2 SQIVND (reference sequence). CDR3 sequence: CASSMGTGTFANTGELFF. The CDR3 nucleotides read TGTGCCAGTAGTATGGGGACAGGAACTTTCGCGAACACCGGGGAGCTGTTTTTT.

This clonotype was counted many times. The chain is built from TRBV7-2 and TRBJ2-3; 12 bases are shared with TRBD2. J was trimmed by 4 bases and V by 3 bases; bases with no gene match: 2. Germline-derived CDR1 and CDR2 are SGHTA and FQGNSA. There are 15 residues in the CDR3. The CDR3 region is CASSFLAGGPDTQYF. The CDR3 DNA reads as TGTGCCAGCAGCTTCCTAGCGGGAGGGCCAGATACGCAGTATTTT.

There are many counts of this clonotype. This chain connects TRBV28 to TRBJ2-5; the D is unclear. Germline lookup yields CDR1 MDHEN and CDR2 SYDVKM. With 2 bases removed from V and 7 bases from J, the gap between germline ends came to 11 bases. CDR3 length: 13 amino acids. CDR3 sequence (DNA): TGTGCCAGCAGTTTAGCTTCCTCTGGGACCCAGTACTTC. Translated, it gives CASSLASSGTQYF.

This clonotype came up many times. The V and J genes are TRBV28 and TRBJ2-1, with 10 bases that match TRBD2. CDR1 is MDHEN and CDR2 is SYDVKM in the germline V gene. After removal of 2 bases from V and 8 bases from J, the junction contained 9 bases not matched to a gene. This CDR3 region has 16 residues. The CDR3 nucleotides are TGTGCCAGCAGTTTACTAGCGGGAGTAGGAGGCGATGAGCAGTTCTTC. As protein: CASSLLAGVGGDEQFF.

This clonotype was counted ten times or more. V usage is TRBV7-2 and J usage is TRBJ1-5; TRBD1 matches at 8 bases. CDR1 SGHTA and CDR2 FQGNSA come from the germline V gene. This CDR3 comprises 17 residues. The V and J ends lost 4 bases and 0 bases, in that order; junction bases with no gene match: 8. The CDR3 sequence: CASSSRPGQASNQPQHF. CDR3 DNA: TGTGCCAGCAGCTCAAGACCGGGACAGGCTAGCAATCAGCCCCAGCATTTT. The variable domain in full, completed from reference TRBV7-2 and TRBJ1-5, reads GAGVSQSPSNKVTEKGKDVELRCDPISGHTALYWYRQSLGQGLEFLIYFQGNSAPDKSGLPSDRFSAERTGGSVSTLTIQRTQQEDSAVYLCASSSRPGQASNQPQHFGDGTRLSIL.

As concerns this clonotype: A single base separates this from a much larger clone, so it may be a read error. The CDR3 spells CSGIPGGGYEQYF. In DNA form, the CDR3 reads TGCAGCGGGATTCCAGGGGGGGGCTACGAGCAGTACTTC. The genes are TRBV29-1 and TRBJ2-7, with D perhaps TRBD1 or TRBD2 (7 bases each). Germline V gene data show CDR1 as SQVTM and CDR2 as ANQGSEA. With 7 bases removed from V and 3 bases from J, the gap between germline ends came to 16 bases. This CDR3 has 13 amino acids.

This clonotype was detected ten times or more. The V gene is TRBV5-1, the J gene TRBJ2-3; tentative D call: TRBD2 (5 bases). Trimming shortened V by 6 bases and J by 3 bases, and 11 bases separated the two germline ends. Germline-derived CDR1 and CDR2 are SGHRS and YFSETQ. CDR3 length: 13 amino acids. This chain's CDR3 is CASTRTPTDTQYF. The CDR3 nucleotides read TGCGCCAGCACTCGGACTCCTACAGATACGCAGTATTTT.

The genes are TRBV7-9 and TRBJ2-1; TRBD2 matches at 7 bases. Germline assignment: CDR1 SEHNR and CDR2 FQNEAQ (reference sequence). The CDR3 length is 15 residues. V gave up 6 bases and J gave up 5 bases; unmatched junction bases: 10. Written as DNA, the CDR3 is TGTGCCAGCAGACTTCGGGCGGGAGCGGACAATGAGCAGTTCTTC. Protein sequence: CASRLRAGADNEQFF.

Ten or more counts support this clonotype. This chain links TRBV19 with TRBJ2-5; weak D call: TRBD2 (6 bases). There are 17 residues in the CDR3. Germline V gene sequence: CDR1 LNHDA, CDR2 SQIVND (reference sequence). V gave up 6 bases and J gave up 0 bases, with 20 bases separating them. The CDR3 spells CASSPTAPAGYQETQYF. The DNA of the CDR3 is TGTGCCAGTAGCCCGACAGCCCCGGCGGGGTACCAAGAGACCCAGTACTTC.

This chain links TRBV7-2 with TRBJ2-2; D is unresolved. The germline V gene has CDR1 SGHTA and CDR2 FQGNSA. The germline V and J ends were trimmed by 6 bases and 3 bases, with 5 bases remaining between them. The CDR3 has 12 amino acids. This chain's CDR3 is CASRPYTGELFF. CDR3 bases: TGTGCCAGCAGACCTTACACCGGGGAGCTGTTTTTT.

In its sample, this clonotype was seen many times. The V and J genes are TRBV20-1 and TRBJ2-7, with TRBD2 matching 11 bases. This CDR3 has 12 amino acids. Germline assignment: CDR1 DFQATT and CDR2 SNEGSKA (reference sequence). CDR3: CGTSGRIYEQYF. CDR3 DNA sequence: TGCGGAACTAGCGGGAGAATCTACGAGCAGTACTTC.

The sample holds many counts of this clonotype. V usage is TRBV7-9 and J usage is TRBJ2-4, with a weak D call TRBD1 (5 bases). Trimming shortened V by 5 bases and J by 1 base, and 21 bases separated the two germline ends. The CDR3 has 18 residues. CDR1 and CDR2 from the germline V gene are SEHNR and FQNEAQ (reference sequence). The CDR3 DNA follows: TGTGCCAGCAGCCCGCTCAGAGGTCAGGGAATGGCCAAAAACATTCAGTACTTC. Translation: CASSPLRGQGMAKNIQYF.

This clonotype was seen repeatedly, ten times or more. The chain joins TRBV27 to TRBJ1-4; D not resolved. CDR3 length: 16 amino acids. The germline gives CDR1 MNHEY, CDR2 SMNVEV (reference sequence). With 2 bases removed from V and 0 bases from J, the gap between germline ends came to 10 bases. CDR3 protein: CASSLRGLATNEKLFF. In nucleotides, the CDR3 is TGTGCCAGCAGTTTACGAGGGCTAGCAACTAATGAAAAACTGTTTTTT.